The 29 T cell receptor beta chains given below trace back to one sample, sequenced in a study of beta chain features in type 1 diabetes. The authors reverse transcribed all of the isolated RNA, so sequencing captured expressed TCRB transcripts. Assay used: immunoSEQ multiplex PCR; TCRdb lists only in-frame clones, some missing. The table lists about 290,000 clones, approximately 8% of them singletons. The sequencing input was central memory CD4+ T cells from blood. The receptors were sampled from a woman younger than 35 in good health.

At least ten counts were recorded for this clone. The chain has TRBV6-6 and TRBJ2-7, with D possibly being TRBD2 (5 bases). V was cut by 4 bases and J by 1 base, with 17 bases left in between. The CDR3 loop spans 16 amino acids. The V gene's germline CDR1 is MNHNY and CDR2 SVGAGI (reference sequence). CDR3: CASSFWKGGSSYEQYV. CDR3 coding DNA: TGTGCCAGCAGTTTTTGGAAGGGCGGGTCTTCCTACGAGCAGTACGTC.

This chain joins TRBV4-2 and TRBJ2-3, with 7 bases that match TRBD2. CDR3 length equals 21 residues. Germline CDR1 is LGHNA and CDR2 is YNFKEQ. V lost 0 bases to trimming and J lost 1 base; unmatched junction nucleotides: 19. CDR3 region: CASSQDLPVALLAKRTDTQYF. CDR3 DNA sequence: TGTGCCAGCAGCCAAGATCTCCCCGTAGCACTACTAGCGAAGCGCACAGATACGCAGTATTTT.

This clone was picked up a small number of times. The rearrangement links TRBV2 to TRBJ2-5, with D hard to call. V dropped 4 bases and J dropped 4 bases, with 10 bases sitting between them. The CDR3 covers 13 residues. Germline CDR1 and CDR2: SNHLY and FYNNEI. The CDR3 bases are TGTGCCAGCAGTGGGAGTTCGGGAGAGACCCAGTACTTC. This gives the protein CASSGSSGETQYF.

This clone has just a few counts. The chain links TRBV30 to TRBJ2-7; D call uncertain. Trimming took 3 bases from V and 3 from J, leaving 9 bases between them. The CDR3 covers 12 residues. Looked up from germline, CDR1 is GTSNPN and CDR2 is SVGIG (reference sequence). The CDR3: CAWRGMSYEQYF. CDR3 coding DNA: TGTGCCTGGAGGGGGATGAGCTACGAGCAGTACTTC. Looking up the rest from reference TRBV30 and TRBJ2-7 gives the full variable domain: SQTIHQWPATLVQPVGSPLSLECTVEGTSNPNLYWYRQAAGRGLQLLFYSVGIGQISSEVPQNLSASRPQDRQFILSSKKLLLSDSGFYLCAWRGMSYEQYFGPGTRLTVT.

This clone has just a few counts. The chain has TRBV6-1 and TRBJ2-3; D tentatively reads TRBD1 or TRBD2 (5 bases each). Germline V lookup: CDR1 MNHNS, CDR2 SASEGT. CDR3 size: 15 residues. V was shortened by 10 bases and J by 0 bases, with 17 bases between the two germline ends. The CDR3 DNA reads as TGTGCCATTTCCCGGGACGGCTCTAGCACAGATACGCAGTATTTT. Protein product: CAISRDGSSTDTQYF.

This clone was detected only a few times. The chain links TRBV28 to TRBJ1-1; D ambiguous. The V and J ends lost 7 bases and 0 bases respectively, with 21 bases between them. The CDR3 runs 17 residues. Germline CDR1 reads MDHEN; CDR2 reads SYDVKM. In DNA, the CDR3 is TGTGCCAGCATCCCATCGGCAGCTTCTTTCTTGAACACTGAAGCTTTCTTT. Protein sequence: CASIPSAASFLNTEAFF. Filled out from reference TRBV28 and TRBJ1-1, the complete variable domain reads DVKVTQSSRYLVKRTGEKVFLECVQDMDHENMFWYRQDPGLGLRLIYFSYDVKMKEKGDIPEGYSVSREKKERFSLILESASTNQTSMYLCASIPSAASFLNTEAFFGQGTRLTVV.

This chain connects TRBV7-2 to TRBJ1-3, with a weak D call TRBD1 (6 bases). Germline CDR1 and CDR2: SGHTA and FQGNSA. The CDR3 is 14 residues long. Between the trimmed V and J ends, which lost 8 bases and 2 bases, there was a span of 13 bases. DNA for the CDR3: TGTGCCAGCTCGGACAGCTTCGCTGGAAACACCATATATTTT. Its translation is CASSDSFAGNTIYF.

This clone was observed a few times. This chain uses TRBV21-1 with TRBJ1-5. TRBV21-1 is a pseudogene. The CDR3 extends over 14 amino acids. CDR3 region: CASSPAAYNQPQHF. The CDR3 DNA is TGTGCCAGCAGCCCGGCAGCTTACAATCAGCCCCAGCATTTT.

The chain uses TRBV7-2 and TRBJ2-3; D possibly matches TRBD1 or TRBD2 (6 bases each). The CDR3 sequence is 16 residues long. V lost 3 bases and J 1 base, leaving 14 bases between the germline ends. Germline V CDR1 and CDR2: SGHTA, FQGNSA. The CDR3 nucleotides read TGTGCCAGCAGCTTCGGTAGGGGGGCGGGCACAGATACGCAGTATTTT. It translates to CASSFGRGAGTDTQYF.

This clone turned up a few times. The genes are TRBV29-1 and TRBJ2-3; 8 bases match TRBD2. J lost 3 bases, V lost 8 bases, and 7 bases had no gene match. Germline V lookup: CDR1 SQVTM, CDR2 ANQGSEA. The CDR3 has 13 amino acids. The CDR3 protein is CSSDRGGTDTQYF. DNA of the CDR3: TGCAGCTCCGATCGGGGGGGGACAGATACGCAGTATTTT.

The gene calls are TRBV25-1 and TRBJ2-7; 7 nucleotides align to TRBD2. This CDR3 comprises 15 residues. After removal of 6 bases from V and 3 bases from J, the junction contained 11 bases not matched to a gene. Germline loops: CDR1 MGHDK, CDR2 SYGVNS. CDR3 region: CASSLFGGSVYEQYF. CDR3 coding DNA: TGTGCCAGCAGCTTATTTGGCGGGAGCGTCTACGAGCAGTACTTC.

The rearrangement uses TRBV27 and TRBJ2-7, with D possibly matching TRBD2 (6 bases). CDR1 and CDR2 from the germline V gene are MNHEY and SMNVEV (reference sequence). V was trimmed by 7 bases and J by 3 bases, leaving 19 bases between them. This CDR3 is built from 15 residues. The chain's CDR3 is CASNPRGKSYYEQYF. CDR3 DNA sequence: TGTGCCAGCAATCCTCGGGGGAAGAGCTACTACGAGCAGTACTTC.

The chain recombines TRBV29-1 with TRBJ2-3, with TRBD2 as a possible D gene (5 bases). The V gene lost 5 bases and the J gene lost 4 bases, with 10 bases spanning the gap. This CDR3 has 12 amino acids. Per germline, CDR1 SQVTM and CDR2 ANQGSEA. The CDR3 loop is CSVRRESDTQYF. CDR3 bases: TGCAGCGTTAGAAGGGAGTCAGATACGCAGTATTTT.

The table lists this clone with many counts. Other DNA sequences of this sample code for an identical CDR3. CDR3 protein: CASSSTGLNYGYTF. As DNA, the CDR3 is TGTGCCAGCAGCTCTACAGGGCTAAACTATGGCTACACCTTC. The V and J genes are TRBV7-2 and TRBJ1-2, with a possible D match to TRBD1 (6 bases). This CDR3 is built from 14 residues. Trimming removed 4 bases at V and 2 bases at J, with 11 bases between. Germline V gene sequence: CDR1 SGHTA, CDR2 FQGNSA.

This chain joins TRBV6-6 and TRBJ2-5; maybe TRBD2 (5 bases). The germline gives CDR1 MNHNY, CDR2 SVGAGI (reference sequence). V lost 8 bases and J lost 2, with 18 bases in between. The CDR3 contains 15 residues. CDR3 residues: CASSSVGAVQETQYF. The CDR3 nucleotides read TGTGCCAGCTCATCGGTGGGAGCGGTACAAGAGACCCAGTACTTC.

V is TRBV7-2 and J is TRBJ2-1; D possibly matches TRBD1 or TRBD2 (6 bases each). Germline-derived CDR1 and CDR2 are SGHTA and FQGNSA. The CDR3 totals 14 residues. Trimming took off 5 bases at V and 10 bases at J, with 18 bases between the two ends. The DNA for the CDR3 is TGTGCCAGCAGCGACTGGGGGGCAGAACAGGAGCAGTTCTTC. This encodes CASSDWGAEQEQFF.

The chain links TRBV18 to TRBJ1-2; 8 nucleotides match TRBD1. The CDR3 covers 13 residues. CDR1 is KGHSH and CDR2 is LQKENI in the germline V gene. The V and J ends lost 5 bases and 6 bases, in that order; junction bases with no gene match: 5. In DNA, the CDR3 is TGTGCCAGCTCAGAGGACAGGGAGCATGGCTACACCTTC. The encoded protein is CASSEDREHGYTF.

This clone was seen ten or more times. This chain joins TRBV28 and TRBJ2-3; D is perhaps TRBD1 or TRBD2 (5 bases each). Germline loops: CDR1 MDHEN, CDR2 SYDVKM. V was clipped by 5 bases and J by 2 bases, with 14 bases between them. The CDR3 has 15 amino acids. The CDR3 DNA reads as TGTGCCAGCAGTGGTGGGGGTTCTTTCACAGATACGCAGTATTTT. It yields the protein CASSGGGSFTDTQYF.

This clone was detected a few times. This sequence joins TRBV6-6 and TRBJ2-7; D is perhaps TRBD1 (6 bases). Germline values: CDR1 MNHNY, CDR2 SVGAGI (reference sequence). V lost 4 bases, J lost 3 bases, and 13 bases lay in between. CDR3 length: 14 residues. The CDR3 DNA follows: TGTGCCAGCAGTTCTGGACAGAAGAGCTACGAGCAGTACTTC. This encodes CASSSGQKSYEQYF.

V is TRBV7-2 and J is TRBJ2-5; D remains ambiguous. Trimming cost V 2 bases and J 5 bases, with 6 bases left between them. The CDR3 contains 12 residues. The germline V gene encodes CDR1 SGHTA and CDR2 FQGNSA. CDR3 sequence: CASSLLSETQYF. The CDR3 DNA reads TGTGCCAGCAGCTTACTGTCGGAGACCCAGTACTTC.

This clone was counted a few times. The V gene is TRBV5-1, the J gene TRBJ1-1, with D possibly matching TRBD1 (5 bases). Germline V lookup: CDR1 SGHRS, CDR2 YFSETQ. This CDR3 comprises 13 residues. The germline V and J ends were trimmed by 1 base and 4 bases, with 8 bases remaining between them. CDR3 nucleotides: TGCGCCAGCAGCTTGCGAGGGACCACTGAAGCTTTCTTT. Encoded protein: CASSLRGTTEAFF.

This clone was found a few times. The genes are TRBV7-2 and TRBJ1-1; no reliable D call. Germline CDR1 is SGHTA and CDR2 is FQGNSA. The CDR3 has 14 residues. V lost 3 bases and J 7 bases, leaving 15 bases between the germline ends. The CDR3 region is CASSFSGPQGEAFF. The CDR3 DNA reads as TGTGCCAGCAGCTTTTCCGGCCCCCAAGGTGAAGCTTTCTTT.

This clone was observed many times. V usage is TRBV5-1 and J usage is TRBJ2-7; maybe TRBD1 (6 bases). V lost 0 bases and J 4 bases, leaving 14 bases between the germline ends. Germline CDR1 and CDR2: SGHRS and YFSETQ. The length of the CDR3 is 15 residues. CDR3 coding DNA: TGCGCCAGCAGCTTGGCCCTAACAGGGAAATACGAGCAGTACTTC. It encodes CASSLALTGKYEQYF. Combining the CDR3 with reference TRBV5-1 and TRBJ2-7 gives the whole variable domain KAGVTQTPRYLIKTRGQQVTLSCSPISGHRSVSWYQQTPGQGLQFLFEYFSETQRNKGNFPGRFSGRQFSNSRSEMNVSTLELGDSALYLCASSLALTGKYEQYFGPGTRLTVT.

V is TRBV30 and J is TRBJ2-7, with D unclear. Germline assignment: CDR1 GTSNPN and CDR2 SVGIG (reference sequence). The CDR3 loop spans 11 amino acids. The V and J ends lost 0 bases and 5 bases respectively, with 5 bases between them. The CDR3 is CAWSVVDEQYF. The CDR3 DNA sequence: TGTGCCTGGAGTGTCGTAGACGAGCAGTACTTC. The entire variable domain, with the rest obtained from reference TRBV30 and TRBJ2-7, is as follows: SQTIHQWPATLVQPVGSPLSLECTVEGTSNPNLYWYRQAAGRGLQLLFYSVGIGQISSEVPQNLSASRPQDRQFILSSKKLLLSDSGFYLCAWSVVDEQYFGPGTRLTVT.

The chain couples TRBV30 to TRBJ1-2; D is undetermined. The CDR3 loop spans 13 amino acids. Germline V gene data show CDR1 as GTSNPN and CDR2 as SVGIG (reference sequence). V was clipped by 3 bases and J by 8 bases, with 16 bases between them. The CDR3 loop reads CAWRPSRLGGYTF. DNA for the CDR3: TGTGCCTGGAGACCGTCAAGGCTGGGCGGCTACACCTTC. The full variable domain, rest sourced from reference TRBV30 and TRBJ1-2, is SQTIHQWPATLVQPVGSPLSLECTVEGTSNPNLYWYRQAAGRGLQLLFYSVGIGQISSEVPQNLSASRPQDRQFILSSKKLLLSDSGFYLCAWRPSRLGGYTFGSGTRLTVV.

The chain joins TRBV28 to TRBJ1-2; 8 bases line up with TRBD1. V gave up 6 bases and J gave up 8 bases; unmatched junction bases: 11. There are 14 residues in the CDR3. CDR1 MDHEN and CDR2 SYDVKM come from the germline V gene. The CDR3 region is CASRLLDRVGGYTF. CDR3 bases: TGTGCCAGCAGGTTGCTGGACAGGGTGGGAGGCTACACCTTC.

CDR3: CSVIQGGTYEQYF. CDR3 DNA: TGCAGCGTCATACAGGGGGGCACCTACGAGCAGTACTTC. J is TRBJ2-7 and V is TRBV29-1, with 8 nucleotides matching TRBD1. CDR3 length: 13 amino acids. Trimming cost V 6 bases and J 2 bases; bases outside gene matches: 6. Germline assignment: CDR1 SQVTM and CDR2 ANQGSEA.

This clone has more than one count but fewer than ten. V is TRBV9 and J is TRBJ2-3; D may be TRBD1 or TRBD2 (5 bases each). The CDR3 covers 15 residues. Germline loops: CDR1 SGDLS, CDR2 YYNGEE. Trimming shortened V by 3 bases and J by 5 bases, and 16 bases separated the two germline ends. CDR3 in DNA: TGTGCCAGCAGCGATTCCGGGACCCCCAGAGATACGCAGTATTTT. This encodes CASSDSGTPRDTQYF.

This clone occurred a few times. The chain is built from TRBV5-1 and TRBJ2-2; the D is unclear. Trimming pared 4 bases from V and 4 bases from J, leaving 11 bases between. Germline CDR1 reads SGHRS; CDR2 reads YFSETQ. The CDR3 covers 14 residues. CDR3 DNA: TGCGCCAGCAGCCCACCCCTATCCACCGGGGAGCTGTTTTTT. Its translation is CASSPPLSTGELFF.